A single sample gave rise to the 22 T cell receptor beta chains below, sequenced in a study of T cells in localized non-small cell lung cancer. The table came from immunoSEQ multiplex PCR; TCRdb's copy has only in-frame clones and leaves some out. The sample lists under 2,000 clones, 20% to 30% seen once, with roughly 20% in the top ten. The source was normal lung tissue next to the tumor, collected before any cancer treatment. The receptors were sampled from a male donor at least 60 years old with stage II lung adenocarcinoma.

This sequence joins TRBV19 and TRBJ2-7, with D tentatively TRBD2 (5 bases). This CDR3 comprises 13 residues. V lost 1 base, J lost 5 bases, and 9 bases lay in between. Germline V gives CDR1 LNHDA, CDR2 SQIVND (reference sequence). CDR3: CASSIGVGNEQYF. CDR3 DNA sequence: TGTGCCAGTAGTATAGGGGTCGGGAACGAGCAGTACTTC. Full variable domain (rest looked up from reference TRBV19 and TRBJ2-7): DGGITQSPKYLFRKEGQNVTLSCEQNLNHDAMYWYRQDPGQGLRLIYYSQIVNDFQKGDIAEGYSVSREKKESFPLTVTSAQKNPTAFYLCASSIGVGNEQYFGPGTRLTVT.

This chain connects TRBV19 to TRBJ2-5; unclear D gene. The CDR3 totals 11 residues. V dropped 6 bases and J dropped 4 bases, with 6 bases sitting between them. Germline V gives CDR1 LNHDA, CDR2 SQIVND (reference sequence). The CDR3 DNA sequence: TGTGCCAGTAGGAGTCGAGAGACCCAGTACTTC. Its translation: CASRSRETQYF.

V is TRBV6-8 and J is TRBJ2-7, with 9 bases that match TRBD1. Germline trimming cut 5 bases from V and 5 bases from J; bases unmatched to any gene: 7. The V gene's germline CDR1 is MNHGY and CDR2 SAAAGT. The CDR3 runs 14 residues. This chain's CDR3 is CASSKTGGRNEQYF. In DNA, the CDR3 is TGTGCCAGCAGTAAAACAGGGGGCCGGAACGAGCAGTACTTC.

V usage is TRBV19 and J usage is TRBJ2-2, with unresolved D. In germline, CDR1 is LNHDA, CDR2 SQIVND (reference sequence). Trimming stripped 4 bases from V and 0 bases from J, with 3 bases between. The length of the CDR3 is 13 residues. CDR3 bases: TGTGCCAGTAGTAACCCGAACACCGGGGAGCTGTTTTTT. Encoded protein: CASSNPNTGELFF.

The sample holds a few counts of this clone. The chain carries TRBV6-8 and TRBJ1-6; D is unresolved. Germline V gives CDR1 MNHGY, CDR2 SAAAGT. V was shortened by 0 bases and J by 7 bases, with 19 bases between the two germline ends. The CDR3 is made up of 18 amino acids. This CDR3 reads CASSYSRRMGGGNSPLHF. CDR3 nucleotides: TGTGCCAGCAGTTACTCGAGGCGGATGGGCGGTGGCAATTCACCCCTCCACTTT.

The chain recombines TRBV10-2 with TRBJ2-7, with a possible D match to TRBD1 (5 bases). V lost 7 bases, J lost 2 bases, and 15 bases lay in between. CDR3 length: 14 amino acids. From germline, CDR1 is WSHSY and CDR2 SAAADI. The CDR3 nucleotides read TGCGCCAGCACGTCTTCAGGGCTTACCTACGAGCAGTACTTC. Translation: CASTSSGLTYEQYF.

This clone is deemed large. This chain uses TRBV11-3 with TRBJ2-5; 8 nucleotides align to TRBD1. Germline assignment: CDR1 SGHNT and CDR2 YENEEA. Trimming removed 3 bases from V and 14 bases from J; junction bases left unmatched: 17. The CDR3 totals 15 residues. The CDR3 DNA sequence: TGTGCCAGCAGCTTTAAGGACAGGGTACCCCCTACAGTATACTTC. Its translation is CASSFKDRVPPTVYF.

This clone was counted between two and nine times. The V call is TRBV6-7, the J call TRBJ2-7; perhaps TRBD1 as D (6 bases). TRBV6-7 qualifies as an ORF whose function is uncertain. Trimming shortened V by 7 bases and J by 0 bases, and 10 bases separated the two germline ends. There are 13 residues in the CDR3. The CDR3 coding sequence is TGTGCCAGCACCCAGGACAGCTCCTACGAGCAGTACTTC. It codes for CASTQDSSYEQYF.

The CDR3 sequence: CASRDPGLGTFYEQYF. CDR3 nucleotide sequence: TGTGCCAGCAGGGACCCGGGACTAGGGACCTTCTACGAGCAGTACTTC. The J gene is TRBJ2-7, the V gene TRBV11-3, with 8 nucleotides matching TRBD2. CDR3 length equals 16 residues. Germline CDR1 reads SGHNT; CDR2 reads YENEEA. After removal of 6 bases from V and 3 bases from J, the junction contained 13 bases not matched to a gene.

This clone is categorized as large. The chain links TRBV19 to TRBJ2-1; TRBD2 is a possible D gene (6 bases). The CDR3 runs 14 residues. V was trimmed by 10 bases and J by 3 bases, leaving 16 bases between them. Germline V gene sequence: CDR1 LNHDA, CDR2 SQIVND (reference sequence). CDR3 sequence (DNA): TGTGCCACCAACGGAGGGGAGGTCTACAATGAGCAGTTCTTC. Its protein is CATNGGEVYNEQFF.

This clone is judged medium-sized. The gene calls are TRBV4-1 and TRBJ2-5, with 8 nucleotides matching TRBD2. The CDR3 has 16 amino acids. CDR1 and CDR2 (germline): MGHRA, YSYEKL. The V gene end was trimmed by 0 bases and the J gene end by 6 bases; junction bases not matched to a gene: 9. The CDR3 nucleotides read TGCGCCAGCAGCCAAGAATCGGGGGGGGTGGCACAGACCCAGTACTTC. This encodes CASSQESGGVAQTQYF.

CDR3 nucleotides: TGCGCCAGCAGCTTGGGGACGCAAACGAACACCGGGGAGCTGTTTTTT. Amino acids: CASSLGTQTNTGELFF. J is TRBJ2-2 and V is TRBV5-1; D gene unclear. CDR1 is SGHRS and CDR2 is YFSETQ in the germline V gene. The CDR3 is 16 residues long. The V gene lost 0 bases and the J gene lost 0 bases, with 9 bases spanning the gap.

The V gene is TRBV4-1, the J gene TRBJ1-6; D unclear. In germline, CDR1 is MGHRA, CDR2 YSYEKL. V shed 4 bases and J shed 2 bases, with 15 bases lying between them. The CDR3 is made up of 17 amino acids. The CDR3 protein is CASSLRWVTPYNSPLHF. The CDR3 coding sequence is TGCGCCAGCAGCCTAAGGTGGGTGACCCCCTATAATTCACCCCTCCACTTT.

The chain joins TRBV11-3 to TRBJ1-5; D is possibly TRBD1 (6 bases). Germline V gene sequence: CDR1 SGHNT, CDR2 YENEEA. The CDR3 length is 15 residues. Trimming took 6 bases from V and 3 from J, leaving 15 bases between them. This CDR3 reads CASSDGGPSNQPQHF. The CDR3 bases are TGTGCCAGCAGTGATGGGGGCCCTTCCAATCAGCCCCAGCATTTT.

There are a few counts of this clone. The genes are TRBV2 and TRBJ2-6, with 8 bases fitting TRBD1. CDR1 and CDR2 from the germline V gene are SNHLY and FYNNEI. The V segment lost 5 bases and the J segment 0 bases; nucleotides outside the gene matches: 3. The CDR3 has 16 amino acids. CDR3 in DNA: TGTGCCAGCAGTCCCGACAGGGGCTCTGGGGCCAACGTCCTGACTTTC. Residues: CASSPDRGSGANVLTF.

The chain recombines TRBV19 with TRBJ1-2; D may be TRBD1 (5 bases). Trimming stripped 1 base from V and 4 bases from J, with 13 bases between. Germline V gives CDR1 LNHDA, CDR2 SQIVND (reference sequence). This CDR3 has 15 residues. The CDR3 reads CASSIGPGSGYGYTF. The CDR3 bases are TGTGCCAGTAGTATAGGCCCAGGGTCGGGCTATGGCTACACCTTC.

The chain employs TRBV6-8 and TRBJ1-3; D is perhaps TRBD1 (5 bases). Germline CDR1 and CDR2: MNHGY and SAAAGT. CDR3 length equals 17 residues. Trimming removed 5 bases from V and 4 bases from J, with 21 bases in between. The CDR3 DNA follows: TGTGCCAGCAGTGCCCAACCAGTCGGGACCTCCGGAAACACCATATATTTT. Protein: CASSAQPVGTSGNTIYF.

The rearrangement uses TRBV19 and TRBJ1-4; 7 nucleotides match TRBD1. CDR1 and CDR2 (germline): LNHDA, SQIVND (reference sequence). J lost 8 bases, V lost 5 bases, and 11 bases had no gene match. The CDR3 is 15 residues long. CDR3 nucleotides: TGTGCCAGTAGTCCAGGGGGACTTCGGAGCGAAAAACTGTTTTTT. It codes for CASSPGGLRSEKLFF.

This chain links TRBV6-8 with TRBJ2-1; no reliable D call. Germline values: CDR1 MNHGY, CDR2 SAAAGT. Trimming removed 10 bases from V and 4 bases from J, with 14 bases in between. CDR3 length equals 13 residues. The CDR3 protein is CAIADTFYNEQFF. Here the CDR3 DNA reads TGTGCCATCGCGGATACCTTTTACAATGAGCAGTTCTTC.

This clone is labeled as large. The chain has TRBV9 and TRBJ1-1; no clear D gene. Trimming shortened V by 3 bases and J by 1 base, and 7 bases separated the two germline ends. From germline, CDR1 is SGDLS and CDR2 YYNGEE. This CDR3 comprises 13 residues. The chain's CDR3 is CASSELPNTEAFF. CDR3 DNA: TGTGCCAGCAGCGAACTACCGAACACTGAAGCTTTCTTT.

In its sample, this clone was seen once. The rearrangement joins TRBV30 to TRBJ1-4; TRBD1 matches at 9 bases. Germline lookup yields CDR1 GTSNPN and CDR2 SVGIG (reference sequence). Germline trimming cut 0 bases from V and 5 bases from J; bases unmatched to any gene: 4. The CDR3 consists of 15 residues. CDR3 amino acids: CAWSVRGTGNEKLFF. CDR3 DNA: TGTGCCTGGAGTGTACGAGGGACAGGGAATGAAAAACTGTTTTTT.

This clone was counted only a few times. This sequence joins TRBV11-3 and TRBJ2-1, with D possibly matching TRBD1 (5 bases). CDR1 SGHNT and CDR2 YENEEA come from the germline V gene. With 7 bases removed from V and 0 bases from J, the gap between germline ends came to 10 bases. This CDR3 spans 14 amino acids. The CDR3 region has the DNA TGTGCCAGCACTTACACAGGCTCCTACAATGAGCAGTTCTTC. Residues: CASTYTGSYNEQFF.